In its sample, the clone carrying this TCR beta chain was seen many times. Its specificity is unknown. This sample was included in a study of CD8 T cells in ankylosing spondylitis. Whole-study findings and limits: A motif of 7 to 9 highly homologous TCR beta variants was seen as apparently characteristic of ankylosing spondylitis blood. Reports say disease-linked clones showed up significantly more in matched ankylosing spondylitis synovial fluid.

Germline CDR1 and CDR2: MNHEY and SVGEGT. V lost 5 bases and J lost 2; bases outside the gene matches: 5. The CDR3 contains 14 residues. Each TCR beta library was made by quantitative 5'-RACE that incorporated molecular barcodes. TCRdb passed the 5' RACE reads through MiXCR, listing each CDR3 protein once. The sample lists 500,000 to 650,000 distinct CDR3 sequences, less than 6% occurring once. The chain combines TRBV6-2 or TRBV6-3 with TRBJ2-7, with 8 positions matching TRBD2. Sequenced sample: blood, either unsorted or a sorted T cell fraction (not recorded which). The clonotype originates from a male donor with ankylosing spondylitis. The CDR3 is CASSLAGAAYEQYF. In DNA form, the CDR3 reads TGTGCCAGCAGTCTAGCGGGCGCGGCCTACGAGCAGTACTTC.